The clone carrying this T cell receptor (beta chain) was counted only a few times. Its antigen is not known. This entry belongs to a study of cytomegalovirus exposure and HLA in healthy donors. Overall study context: Falling in the Caucasian-associated ancestry cluster were 80% to 90% of under 450 genotyped donors. General observations from the study: Presence/absence analyses rested on an assumption that sequencing depth was roughly uniform across donors. In terms of immune exposure information, only CMV serostatus was available. Being productive about 90% or about 30% of the time was typical of most TCR beta V segments in an earlier analysis.

The PCR ran on 60 Vbeta and 13 Jbeta primers. Profiling relied on immunoSEQ multiplex PCR, and the TCRdb table lists in-frame clones only, not all of them. The sample carries 130,000 or so clones, roughly 9% recorded once. The germline gives CDR1 MNHEY, CDR2 SMNVEV (reference sequence). This CDR3 comprises 15 residues. V lost 3 bases and J lost 5; bases outside the gene matches: 9. This chain uses TRBV27 with TRBJ1-1, with 7 nucleotides matching TRBD1. The specimen sequenced was PBMCs. The sequence came from a woman in her 40s in good health and CMV-seropositive. CDR3 protein: CASSLGTGTATEAFF. CDR3 DNA: TGTGCCAGCAGTTTGGGCACCGGGACAGCGACTGAAGCTTTCTTT.